This TCR beta chain was captured by sequencing in a study of blood T cells in healthy people across ages. This clonotype appeared a few times. The antigen remains unidentified. The CDR3 sequence is 11 residues long. Germline CDR1 SQVTM, CDR2 ANQGSEA. Trimming removed 2 bases at V and 5 bases at J, with 6 bases between. Study conclusions and caveats: TCR beta diversity, measured per million T cells, fell in a roughly linear way with age. Observed TCR beta diversity showed a strong correlation with the percentage of naive T cells as measured by flow cytometry.

A second roughly 6 to 12 cycle PCR used barcoded and J-beta primers. A single record per CDR3 protein comes from TCRdb applying MiXCR to the 5' RACE reads. The sample lists 1 million or so distinct CDR3 sequences; 20% to 25% were seen once. This sample also appeared in a second study, on T cells of mothers and their children. This second report adds: Mothers gave over 10 million TCR beta CDR3 reads each, and children roughly 3 million each. When mothers and children were related, their normalized repertoire overlap, which was always slightly higher, did not differ significantly from that of unrelated pairs.

The source material was blood. The chain links TRBV29-1 to TRBJ2-5, with D unresolved. This receptor was obtained from a girl aged 2 to 9 in good health. CDR3 amino acids: CSVETEETQYF. CDR3 sequence (DNA): TGCAGCGTTGAAACCGAGGAGACCCAGTACTTC. Full variable domain (missing parts from reference TRBV29-1 and TRBJ2-5): SAVISQKPSRDICQRGTSLTIQCQVDSQVTMMFWYRQQPGQSLTLIATANQGSEATYESGFVIDKFPISRPNLTFSTLTVSNMSPEDSSIYLCSVETEETQYFGPGTRLLVL.